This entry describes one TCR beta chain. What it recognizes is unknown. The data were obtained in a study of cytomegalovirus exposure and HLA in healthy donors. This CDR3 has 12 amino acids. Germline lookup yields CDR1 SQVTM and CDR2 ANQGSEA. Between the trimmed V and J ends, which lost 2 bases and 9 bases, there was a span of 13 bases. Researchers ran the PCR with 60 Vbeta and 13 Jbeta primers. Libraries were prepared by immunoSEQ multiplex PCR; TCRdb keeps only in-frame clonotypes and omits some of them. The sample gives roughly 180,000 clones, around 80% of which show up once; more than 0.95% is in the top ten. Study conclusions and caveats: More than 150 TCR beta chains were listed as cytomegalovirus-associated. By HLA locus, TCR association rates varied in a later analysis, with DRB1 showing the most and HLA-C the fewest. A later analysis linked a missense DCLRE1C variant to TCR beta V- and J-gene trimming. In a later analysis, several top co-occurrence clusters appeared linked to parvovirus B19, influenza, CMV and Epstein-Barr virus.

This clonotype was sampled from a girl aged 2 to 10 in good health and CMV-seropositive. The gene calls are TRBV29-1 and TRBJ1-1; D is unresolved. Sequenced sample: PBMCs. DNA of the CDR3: TGCAGCGTTGAACGGGAGACCCGAAAAGCTTTCTTT. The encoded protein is CSVERETRKAFF.